The 6 T cell receptor beta chains in this list originate from one sample, sequenced in a study of CD8 T cells in Susac syndrome. With random hexamers, roughly 0.45 to 1 ug RNA was reverse transcribed. A single record per CDR3 protein comes from TCRdb applying MiXCR to the immunoSEQ multiplex PCR reads. The repertoire holds about 140,000 distinct CDR3 sequences, with around 96% as singletons. Sequencing input: CD4+ T cells from PBMCs. The origin of the receptors is a human donor with multiple sclerosis.

This clonotype was seen just once. V gene TRBV5-1 combines with J gene TRBJ2-7; D unresolved. The germline V gene encodes CDR1 SGHRS and CDR2 YFSETQ. The CDR3 consists of 13 residues. Trimming removed 4 bases from V and 5 bases from J, with 13 bases in between. CDR3 DNA sequence: TGCGCCAGCAGCCTGATGTATGGTGACGAGCAGTACTTC. Residues: CASSLMYGDEQYF.

The chain joins TRBV7-6 to TRBJ2-7; D not resolved. V gave up 2 bases and J gave up 6 bases, with 8 bases separating them. This CDR3 comprises 12 residues. The germline V gene has CDR1 SGHVS and CDR2 FNYEAQ. CDR3 loop: CASSLSGPEQYF. The CDR3 DNA follows: TGTGCCAGCAGCTTATCGGGTCCCGAGCAGTACTTC.

V and J are TRBV3-1 and TRBJ2-7, with D unclear. Germline-derived CDR1 and CDR2 are LGHDT and YNNKEL (reference sequence). The CDR3 is 14 amino acids. The ends were cut back, 4 bases at V and 2 bases at J, with 12 bases in the middle. CDR3 sequence: CASSLSSTPYEQYF. The CDR3 DNA is TGTGCCAGCAGCCTATCGTCTACCCCCTACGAGCAGTACTTC.

This chain connects TRBV30 to TRBJ2-5; 7 nucleotides agree with TRBD2. Unmatched junction bases numbered 22, after V lost 7 bases and J lost 5 bases. The length of the CDR3 is 17 residues. Germline-derived CDR1 and CDR2 are GTSNPN and SVGIG (reference sequence). CDR3 nucleotides: TGTGCCTCTTCTCCCGGGGTAGCGGGTCCTCGGAGGGAGACCCAGTACTTC. It specifies CASSPGVAGPRRETQYF.

V and J are TRBV24-1 and TRBJ1-5, with 10 bases matching TRBD1. Germline V gives CDR1 KGHDR, CDR2 SFDVKD. Trimming took 2 bases from V and 5 from J; bases not matched to a gene: 5. This CDR3 spans 16 amino acids. The CDR3 nucleotides read TGTGCCACCAGTGATTGGAGCGGGACAGGGGATCAGCCCCAGCATTTT. Its translation: CATSDWSGTGDQPQHF.

The rearrangement links TRBV9 to TRBJ1-2, with 12 bases lining up with TRBD1. Looked up from germline, CDR1 is SGDLS and CDR2 is YYNGEE. This CDR3 region has 15 residues. Unmatched junction bases numbered 3, after V lost 4 bases and J lost 2 bases. Here the CDR3 DNA reads TGTGCCAGCAGCATGGGACAGGGGGCGAACTATGGCTACACCTTC. It codes for CASSMGQGANYGYTF.